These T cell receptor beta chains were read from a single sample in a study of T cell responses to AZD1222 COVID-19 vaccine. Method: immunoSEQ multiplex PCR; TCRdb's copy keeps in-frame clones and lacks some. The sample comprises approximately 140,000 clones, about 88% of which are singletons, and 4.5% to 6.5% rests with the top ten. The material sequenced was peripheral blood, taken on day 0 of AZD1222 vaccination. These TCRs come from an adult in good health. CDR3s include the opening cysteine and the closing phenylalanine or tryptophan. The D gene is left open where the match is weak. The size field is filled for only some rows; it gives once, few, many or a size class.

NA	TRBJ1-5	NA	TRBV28	CASSRLGRQMPQHF	TGTGCCAGCAGCCGACTGGGACGACAGATGCCCCAGCATTTT
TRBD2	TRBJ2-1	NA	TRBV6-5	CASSRSGGTYNEQFF	TGTGCCAGCAGCCGTAGCGGGGGCACCTACAATGAGCAGTTCTTC
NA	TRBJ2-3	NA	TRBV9	CASSVEGGSTDTQYF	TGTGCCAGCAGCGTAGAGGGGGGTAGCACAGATACGCAGTATTTT
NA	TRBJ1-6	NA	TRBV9	CASSVDFSTNSPLHF	TGTGCCAGCAGCGTAGATTTTTCAACCAATTCACCCCTCCACTTT
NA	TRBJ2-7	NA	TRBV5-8	CASSLVSYEQYF	TGTGCCAGCAGCTTGGTCTCCTACGAGCAGTACTTC
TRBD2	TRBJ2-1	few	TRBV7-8	CASRSGREANEQFF	TGTGCCAGCCGATCGGGGCGGGAGGCCAATGAGCAGTTCTTC
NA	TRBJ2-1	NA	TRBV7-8	CASSLFGGPDYYNEQFF	TGTGCCAGCAGCTTATTCGGGGGGCCCGATTACTACAATGAGCAGTTCTTC
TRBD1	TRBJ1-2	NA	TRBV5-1	CASSVDRGNYGYTF	TGCGCCAGCAGCGTTGACAGGGGTAACTATGGCTACACCTTC
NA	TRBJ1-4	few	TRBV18	CASSPAQGPNEKLFF	TGTGCCAGCTCACCCGCACAGGGACCTAATGAAAAACTGTTTTTT
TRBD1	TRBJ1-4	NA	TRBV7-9	CASSSHRDRARGNEKLFF	TGTGCCAGCAGCTCGCACCGGGACAGGGCGAGGGGTAATGAAAAACTGTTTTTT
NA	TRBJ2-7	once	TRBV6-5	CASSYAIGTMGEQYF	TGTGCCAGCAGTTACGCTATCGGGACCATGGGGGAGCAGTACTTC
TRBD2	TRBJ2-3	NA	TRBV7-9	CASSPFRTSGSFSTDTQYF	TGTGCCAGCAGCCCTTTCAGGACTAGCGGGAGCTTTAGCACAGATACGCAGTATTTT
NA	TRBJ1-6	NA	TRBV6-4	CASSDRSYNSPLHF	TGTGCCAGCAGTGACCGGTCCTATAATTCACCCCTCCACTTT
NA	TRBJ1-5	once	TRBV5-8	CASRESRGHQPYSNQPQHF	TGTGCCAGCAGAGAATCCAGGGGCCACCAACCTTATAGCAATCAGCCCCAGCATTTT